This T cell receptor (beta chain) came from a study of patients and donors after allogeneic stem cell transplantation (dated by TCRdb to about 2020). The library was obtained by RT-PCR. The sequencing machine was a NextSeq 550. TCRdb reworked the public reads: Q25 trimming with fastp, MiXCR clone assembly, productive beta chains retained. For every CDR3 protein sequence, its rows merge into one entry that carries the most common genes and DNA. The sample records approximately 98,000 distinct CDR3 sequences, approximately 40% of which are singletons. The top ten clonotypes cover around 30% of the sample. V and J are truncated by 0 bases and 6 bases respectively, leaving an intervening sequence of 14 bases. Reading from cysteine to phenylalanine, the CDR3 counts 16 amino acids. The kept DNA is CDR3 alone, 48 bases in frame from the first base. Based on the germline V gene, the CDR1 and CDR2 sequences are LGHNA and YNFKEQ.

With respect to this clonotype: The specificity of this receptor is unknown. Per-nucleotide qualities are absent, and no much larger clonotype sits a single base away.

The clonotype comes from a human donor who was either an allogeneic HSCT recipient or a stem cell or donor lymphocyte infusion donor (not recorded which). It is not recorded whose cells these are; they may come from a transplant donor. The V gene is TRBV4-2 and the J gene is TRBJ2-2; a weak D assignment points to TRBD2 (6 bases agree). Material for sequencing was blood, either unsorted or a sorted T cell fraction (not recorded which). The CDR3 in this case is CASSQEAVRRAGELFF. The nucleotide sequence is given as TGTGCCAGCAGCCAAGAAGCAGTCAGGAGGGCCGGGGAGCTGTTTTTT.